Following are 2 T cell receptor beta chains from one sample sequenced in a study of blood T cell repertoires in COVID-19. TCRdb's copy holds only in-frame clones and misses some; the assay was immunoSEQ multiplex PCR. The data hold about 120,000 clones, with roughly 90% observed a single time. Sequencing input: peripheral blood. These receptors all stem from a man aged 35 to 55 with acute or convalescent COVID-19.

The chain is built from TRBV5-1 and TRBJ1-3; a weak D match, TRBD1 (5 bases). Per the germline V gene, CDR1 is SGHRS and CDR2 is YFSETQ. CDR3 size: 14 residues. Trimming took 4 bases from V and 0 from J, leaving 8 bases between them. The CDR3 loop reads CASSPGISGNTIYF. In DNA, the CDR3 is TGCGCCAGCAGCCCAGGGATCTCTGGAAACACCATATATTTT. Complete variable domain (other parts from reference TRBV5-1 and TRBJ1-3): KAGVTQTPRYLIKTRGQQVTLSCSPISGHRSVSWYQQTPGQGLQFLFEYFSETQRNKGNFPGRFSGRQFSNSRSEMNVSTLELGDSALYLCASSPGISGNTIYFGEGSWLTVV.

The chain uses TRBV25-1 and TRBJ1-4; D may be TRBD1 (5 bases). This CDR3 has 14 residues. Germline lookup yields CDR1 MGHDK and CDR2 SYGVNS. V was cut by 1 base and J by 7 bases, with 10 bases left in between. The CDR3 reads CASSEWRGSEKLFF. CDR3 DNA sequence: TGTGCCAGCAGTGAATGGCGGGGGAGTGAAAAACTGTTTTTT. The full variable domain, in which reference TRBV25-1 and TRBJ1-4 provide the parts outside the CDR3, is EADIYQTPRYLVIGTGKKITLECSQTMGHDKMYWYQQDPGMELHLIHYSYGVNSTEKGDLSSESTVSRIRTEHFPLTLESARPSHTSQYLCASSEWRGSEKLFFGSGTQLSVL.